A single sample is the source of the 31 T cell receptor beta chains below, sequenced in a study of CD8+ T cells in alopecia areata (dated by TCRdb to the late 2010s). To prepare the library, the immunoSEQ multiplex PCR assay was applied. For TCR sequencing, RNA was extracted from every sample and reverse transcribed into cDNA to serve as template. TCRdb carries this immuneACCESS record with in-frame sequences only. Its versions omit some clonotypes, under half of them owing to an unresolved V gene in the studies checked, with the rest unexplained. In this sample the table shows around 300,000 clones, and no singletons are among them. The ten largest account for more than 0.95% of the sample. Cells from pooled mouse cutaneous lymph nodes were stained for CD4, CD8alpha, NKG2D, NKG2ACE and other markers and then sorted on a BD Influx. Sequencing used CD4+ T cells sorted from a lymph node. All receptors derive from a C3H/HeJ mouse with alopecia areata. Mice in this strain carry MHC haplotype H2-k.

This clone was seen a handful of times. Here the gene names and germline are mouse. Read coverage stops 4 residues before the CDR3 terminus; the germline J gene supplies the remainder. This sample includes further DNA sequences coding for the same CDR3. This rearrangement joins TRBV19 to TRBJ2-1, with 8 bases matching TRBD2. V lost 2 bases to trimming and J lost 4 bases; unmatched junction nucleotides: 2. Germline V gene data show CDR1 as FNHDT and CDR2 as SITEND (reference sequence). The CDR3 is 14 amino acids. Incomplete CDR3 DNA: TGTGCCAGCAGTATTCTGGGGGGTTATGCT. Its translation: CASSILGGYA. The complete CDR3 protein is CASSILGGYAEQFF.

About this clone: Genes and germline come from the mouse. From the germline J gene comes the end of the CDR3, since the read stops 3 residues before it. The chain combines TRBV1 with TRBJ1-6; a weak D match, TRBD1 (5 bases). TRBJ1-6 is assigned to the ORF class and has an uncertain function. There are 16 residues in the CDR3. V lost 1 base and J lost 4, with 11 bases in between. Germline V gene lookup returns CDR1 NSQYPW and CDR2 LRSPGD (reference sequence). The CDR3 is CTCSAGSGNYNSPLYF. The part of the CDR3 DNA that was read is TGCACCTGCAGTGCAGGGTCAGGGAATTATAATTCGCCC.

About this clone itself: Gene names denote mouse genes. The sequenced fragment ends 4 residues before the CDR3 boundary, so the rest is inferred from the germline J gene. The same CDR3 arises from other DNA sequences in this sample as well. The V call is TRBV5, the J call TRBJ2-7; D not certain. This CDR3 region has 13 residues. Germline CDR1 LGHNA, CDR2 YNLKQL (reference sequence). The CDR3 bases that were read are TGTGCCAGCAGCCAAGATAGGGTTTAT. Protein sequence: CASSQDRVY. The CDR3, in full, reads CASSQDRVYEQYF.

Note on this clone: Gene names and germline match the mouse. The read ends 4 residues before the CDR3 terminus; that terminus is restored from the germline J gene. This sequence joins TRBV14 and TRBJ2-2; 9 positions agree with TRBD2. The CDR3 length is 15 residues. Germline-derived CDR1 and CDR2 are SGHDT and FRDEAV. V trimming: 4 bases; J trimming: 3 bases; junction bases outside the gene matches: 4. The part of the CDR3 DNA that was read is TGTGCCAGCAGTCCCTCTGGGGGGGACACCGGG. Translating it yields CASSPSGGDTG. The whole CDR3 protein reads CASSPSGGDTGQLYF. Drawing the rest from reference TRBV14 and TRBJ2-2, the complete variable domain is EAGVTQSPRYAVLQEGQAVSFWCDPISGHDTLYWYQQPRDQGPQLLVYFRDEAVIDNSQLPSDRFSAVRPKGTNSTLKIQSAKQGDTATYLCASSPSGGDTGQLYFGEGSKLTVL.

Regarding this clone: The listed genes are named as in mouse. The read falls 4 residues short of the CDR3 end, and the missing part is taken from the germline J gene. The rearrangement links TRBV13-1 to TRBJ2-1; D not resolved. CDR3 length equals 14 residues. CDR1 and CDR2 from the germline V gene are NSHNY and SYGAGN. Between the trimmed V and J ends, which lost 0 bases and 6 bases, there was a span of 10 bases. The CDR3 reads CASSDGRVSAEQFF. The part of the CDR3 DNA that was read is TGTGCCAGCAGTGATGGTAGGGTGAGTGCT.

A few counts support this clone. Mouse germline and gene names are used. Read sequence stops 4 residues before the CDR3 end, and the germline J gene provides the missing end. The chain links TRBV1 to TRBJ2-5, with 9 nucleotides matching TRBD2. Germline V gene sequence: CDR1 NSQYPW, CDR2 LRSPGD (reference sequence). The V gene end was trimmed by 1 base and the J gene end by 0 bases; junction bases not matched to a gene: 5. CDR3 length: 17 residues. The CDR3 bases that were read are TGCACCTGCAGTGCAGGGACTGGGGCCTTTAACCAAGAC. Translation: CTCSAGTGAFNQD. The full CDR3 is CTCSAGTGAFNQDTQYF.

A word on this clone: The genes are named according to mouse. The read is 4 residues too short to cover the CDR3 end, so that end is filled in from the germline J gene. The rearrangement links TRBV5 to TRBJ2-2; the D gene is possibly TRBD1 (5 bases). The CDR3 contains 15 residues. Germline assignment: CDR1 LGHNA and CDR2 YNLKQL (reference sequence). Trimming shortened V by 0 bases and J by 4 bases, and 9 bases separated the two germline ends. The covered CDR3 bases are TGTGCCAGCAGCCAAGATTTGACAGTCACCGGG. Translation: CASSQDLTVTG. The entire CDR3 reads CASSQDLTVTGQLYF.

This clone was counted only a few times. Genes and germline are mouse. The read terminates 4 residues ahead of where the CDR3 ends, so the germline J gene completes it. This chain connects TRBV17 to TRBJ2-5, with 7 bases lining up with TRBD1. With V trimmed by 6 bases and J by 3 bases, 6 bases remained unmatched. The CDR3 has 14 residues. Germline V lookup: CDR1 MNHDT, CDR2 YYDKIL. Partial CDR3 DNA: TGTGCTAGCAGGCGCCGGGACAGTCAAGAC. It codes for CASRRRDSQD. The whole CDR3 sequence is CASRRRDSQDTQYF.

In regard to this clone: The germline and genes are mouse ones. The read halts 4 residues ahead of the CDR3 end, with the missing end drawn from the germline J gene. Other DNA sequences in this specimen translate into the identical CDR3. The chain links TRBV13-1 to TRBJ2-1, with TRBD2 identical over 10 bases. The CDR3 length is 14 residues. Per the germline V gene, CDR1 is NSHNY and CDR2 is SYGAGN. CDR3 residues: CASSEPTGGAEQFF. The CDR3 DNA, read in part, is TGTGCCAGCAGTGAACCGACTGGGGGGGCT.

A note on this clone: Gene labels here are mouse ones. Sequencing ends 4 residues short of the CDR3 end; the germline J gene provides the rest. The V call is TRBV13-2, the J call TRBJ2-1, with 9 bases fitting TRBD2. This CDR3 region has 15 residues. Germline V gene sequence: CDR1 NNHNN, CDR2 SYGAGS (reference sequence). CDR3 bases read: TGTGCCAGCGGTGAGATGGGGGGGCGGCGAGCT. It specifies CASGEMGGRRA. The full CDR3 protein is CASGEMGGRRAEQFF.

In this sample, this clone turned up a few times. The gene names given are mouse names. Sequencing ends 4 residues short of the CDR3 end; the germline J gene provides the rest. The chain has TRBV14 and TRBJ2-1; 9 bases agree with TRBD1. J gave up 1 base and V 2 bases, and 1 base lay outside the gene matches. This CDR3 is 15 amino acids long. The germline CDR1 and CDR2 sequences are SGHDT and FRDEAV. The CDR3 sequence is CASSLDRGNYAEQFF. CDR3 bases read: TGTGCCAGCAGTTTAGACAGGGGGAACTATGCT.

This clone occurred a few times. Gene and germline names: mouse. The read finishes 4 residues shy of the CDR3 end, and the germline J gene is used to complete it. The rearrangement links TRBV31 to TRBJ2-3; TRBD1 matches at 7 bases. V was pared by 1 base and J by 4 bases, with 2 bases of the junction left unmatched. The V gene's germline CDR1 is GKSSPN and CDR2 SITVG. CDR3 size: 13 residues. The DNA read from the CDR3 is TGTGCCTGGAGTCCGACAGGGTCAGAA. As protein: CAWSPTGSE. The entire CDR3 sequence reads CAWSPTGSETLYF.

A remark on this clone: Gene names and germline match the mouse. The read stops 4 residues short of the end of the CDR3; the missing end is completed from the germline J gene. Different DNA sequences within this sample yield the same CDR3. The rearrangement links TRBV19 to TRBJ2-2, with 8 bases identical to TRBD2. Germline V CDR1 and CDR2: FNHDT, SITEND (reference sequence). J gave up 0 bases and V 4 bases, and 5 bases lay outside the gene matches. The CDR3 extends over 16 amino acids. The CDR3 spells CASSPDWGTNTGQLYF. CDR3 bases read: TGTGCCAGCAGTCCCGACTGGGGAACAAACACCGGG.

With regard to this clone: These gene names are mouse names. The CDR3 is cut off 3 residues early in the read; its end comes from the germline J gene. This chain joins TRBV19 and TRBJ1-6; the D gene is possibly TRBD1 (5 bases). TRBJ1-6 is reported as an ORF; its role is uncertain. Trimming pared 2 bases from V and 6 bases from J, leaving 9 bases between. The germline CDR1 and CDR2 sequences are FNHDT and SITEND (reference sequence). The CDR3 is 14 residues long. CDR3 DNA, as far as it was read: TGTGCCAGCAGTATGCCGGGGGGTAATTCGCCC. As protein: CASSMPGGNSP. The CDR3 as a whole reads CASSMPGGNSPLYF.

About this clone itself: Gene names denote mouse genes. The read ends 4 residues early relative to the CDR3; the germline J gene fills the gap. The chain is built from TRBV13-1 and TRBJ1-2; a possible D gene is TRBD1 (6 bases). Trimming removed 4 bases at V and 3 bases at J, with 10 bases between. Per the germline V gene, CDR1 is NSHNY and CDR2 is SYGAGN. This CDR3 has 13 amino acids. The CDR3: CASSLGGDSDYTF. The covered CDR3 bases are TGTGCCAGCAGTCTGGGGGGCGACTCC.

Worth noting for this clone: These gene names are mouse names. The observed sequence ends 4 residues before the CDR3 terminus, with the missing tail filled in from the germline J gene. Other DNA sequences of this sample code for an identical CDR3. This chain connects TRBV13-1 to TRBJ2-3; 10 bases are a match to TRBD2. The CDR3 has 16 residues. J was trimmed by 1 base and V by 2 bases; bases with no gene match: 4. Germline CDR1 and CDR2: NSHNY and SYGAGN. The sequenced CDR3 bases are TGTGCCAGCAGTGACTGGGGGGGCGGTGGTGCAGAA. This sequence encodes CASSDWGGGGAE. The full-length CDR3 reads as CASSDWGGGGAETLYF.

A remark on this clone: The gene names here belong to mouse. Read coverage stops 4 residues before the CDR3 terminus; the germline J gene supplies the remainder. This CDR3 is also generated by other DNA sequences in the sample. This chain uses TRBV5 with TRBJ2-3; 7 bases line up with TRBD2. The V gene end was trimmed by 2 bases and the J gene end by 0 bases; junction bases not matched to a gene: 2. Germline V gene lookup returns CDR1 LGHNA and CDR2 YNLKQL (reference sequence). The CDR3 is made up of 15 amino acids. CDR3 DNA, as far as it was read: TGTGCCAGCAGCCAAAACTGGGGTAGTGCAGAA. Encoded protein: CASSQNWGSAE. The full CDR3 is CASSQNWGSAETLYF.

This clone was seen more than once but under ten times. Gene names follow the mouse nomenclature. The CDR3 goes on 4 residues after the read ends, and that part is filled in from the germline J gene. The chain couples TRBV5 to TRBJ2-5; 7 bases are shared with TRBD2. CDR3 length equals 14 residues. Germline V gene sequence: CDR1 LGHNA, CDR2 YNLKQL (reference sequence). CDR3 DNA (partial): TGTGCCAGCAGCCAAGATACTGGGGCAGAC. This codes for CASSQDTGAD. The complete CDR3 protein is CASSQDTGADTQYF.

In its sample, this clone was seen a few times. Genes and germline come from the mouse. The read stops 4 residues short of the end of the CDR3; the missing end is completed from the germline J gene. The chain joins TRBV19 to TRBJ2-2, with TRBD1 matching over 10 bases. This CDR3 region has 15 residues. The germline V gene has CDR1 FNHDT and CDR2 SITEND (reference sequence). Unmatched junction bases numbered 5, after V lost 3 bases and J lost 6 bases. CDR3 bases read: TGTGCCAGCAGTAACTGGACAGGGGGAGCCGGG. It encodes CASSNWTGGAG. The CDR3 in its entirety is CASSNWTGGAGQLYF.

This clone was detected only a few times. The genes are named according to mouse. CDR3 protein: CASSLKGETLYF. Incomplete CDR3 DNA: TGTGCCAGCTCTCTGAAAGGAGAA. The chain links TRBV12-1 to TRBJ2-3; D unresolved. From the germline J gene comes the end of the CDR3, since the read stops 4 residues before it. This CDR3 is built from 12 residues. Germline assignment: CDR1 SGHSN and CDR2 HYEKVE.

Regarding this clone: Mouse gene names and germline throughout. Partial CDR3 DNA: TGTGCCAGCACCCGTCGTACAGGGAGGGCA. It codes for CASTRRTGRA. The whole CDR3 protein reads CASTRRTGRAEVFF. J is TRBJ1-1 and V is TRBV13-1; D possibly corresponds to TRBD1 (6 bases). The read ends 4 residues early relative to the CDR3; the germline J gene fills the gap. Germline V gene data show CDR1 as NSHNY and CDR2 as SYGAGN. The CDR3 runs 14 residues.

This clone occurred many times. Mouse names are used for the genes. The sequence runs out 4 residues before the end of the CDR3; the remainder is reconstructed from the germline J gene. The chain employs TRBV17 and TRBJ2-4; 7 bases agree with TRBD1. CDR3 size: 15 residues. J was trimmed by 2 bases and V by 6 bases; bases with no gene match: 8. The germline V gene has CDR1 MNHDT and CDR2 YYDKIL. The covered CDR3 bases are TGTGCTAGCAGGACCAGGGGGAGGGATCAAAAC. Amino acid sequence: CASRTRGRDQN. The full CDR3 protein reads CASRTRGRDQNTLYF.

On this clone itself: Mouse gene names apply. The read stops 4 residues short of the end of the CDR3; the missing end is completed from the germline J gene. V gene TRBV13-2 combines with J gene TRBJ2-5; D unclear. Trimming took 1 base from V and 0 from J, leaving 6 bases between them. The CDR3 loop spans 14 amino acids. The V gene's germline CDR1 is NNHNN and CDR2 SYGAGS (reference sequence). CDR3 region: CASGDRRNQDTQYF. The part of the CDR3 DNA that was read is TGTGCCAGCGGTGATCGCAGAAACCAAGAC.

As for this clone: Any gene name here is a mouse gene name. The read finishes 4 residues shy of the CDR3 end, and the germline J gene is used to complete it. Other DNA sequences from this sample encode an identical CDR3 as well. The genes are TRBV1 and TRBJ1-1; 9 bases are shared with TRBD1. Trimming took 6 bases from V and 2 from J; bases not matched to a gene: 4. Germline V lookup: CDR1 NSQYPW, CDR2 LRSPGD (reference sequence). The CDR3 loop spans 14 amino acids. CDR3 in amino acids: CTCSAGQGNTEVFF. CDR3 DNA, as far as it was read: TGCACCTGCAGCGCGGGACAGGGCAACACA.

This clone was picked up a small number of times. The genes are named according to mouse. Read data end 4 residues before the CDR3 end; the end is taken from the germline J gene. Other DNA sequences within the sample encode an identical CDR3. The V gene is TRBV5, the J gene TRBJ2-1; TRBD2 matches 10 bases. This CDR3 spans 16 amino acids. Germline CDR1 LGHNA, CDR2 YNLKQL (reference sequence). Germline trimming cut 1 base from V and 1 base from J; bases unmatched to any gene: 1. The CDR3 spells CASSQGTGGNYAEQFF. The sequenced CDR3 bases are TGTGCCAGCAGCCAAGGGACTGGGGGAAACTATGCT.

This clone showed up just a few times. Gene names are the mouse ones. The CDR3 end lies 4 residues beyond the end of the read and is filled in from the germline J gene. The genes are TRBV29 and TRBJ1-1; 8 bases map to TRBD1. The CDR3 consists of 13 residues. CDR1 is MSHET and CDR2 is SYDVDS in the germline V gene. The CDR3 is CASSYRGETEVFF. The sequenced CDR3 bases are TGTGCTAGCAGTTACAGGGGGGAAACA.

About this clone: The listed genes are named as in mouse. The missing CDR3 end, 4 residues past where the read stops, is filled in from the germline J gene. V gene TRBV1 combines with J gene TRBJ2-5; 11 nucleotides agree with TRBD1. This CDR3 has 15 residues. The germline CDR1 and CDR2 sequences are NSQYPW and LRSPGD (reference sequence). This CDR3 reads CTCSAEGTGGDTQYF. The sequenced part of the CDR3 DNA is TGCACCTGCAGTGCAGAGGGGACAGGGGGAGAC.

This clone was seen only a few times. The gene symbols are mouse symbols. Read sequence stops 4 residues before the CDR3 end, and the germline J gene provides the missing end. V and J are TRBV19 and TRBJ2-3, with TRBD2 identical over 12 bases. With V trimmed by 4 bases and J by 2 bases, 5 bases remained unmatched. The CDR3 covers 16 residues. The germline gives CDR1 FNHDT, CDR2 SITEND (reference sequence). The part of the CDR3 DNA that was read is TGTGCCAGCAGTCCGGGACTGGGGGGTTTTGCAGAA. Translation: CASSPGLGGFAE. In full, the CDR3 reads CASSPGLGGFAETLYF.

As for this clone: The genes and germline here are from mouse. The CDR3 end is not reached by the read, which stops 4 residues before it; the germline J gene fills it in. The chain employs TRBV31 and TRBJ2-3, with 8 bases that match TRBD2. The CDR3 covers 16 residues. J lost 0 bases, V lost 0 bases, and 5 bases had no gene match. CDR1 is GKSSPN, CDR2 SITVG, per germline. The CDR3 region is CAWSLLGGTSAETLYF. CDR3 DNA (partial): TGTGCCTGGAGTCTCCTGGGGGGAACTAGTGCAGAA.

A few counts support this clone. Mouse names are used for the genes. The sequence runs out 4 residues before the end of the CDR3; the remainder is reconstructed from the germline J gene. This chain links TRBV19 with TRBJ2-1; the D is unclear. Germline loops: CDR1 FNHDT, CDR2 SITEND (reference sequence). This CDR3 is built from 14 residues. V lost 6 bases to trimming and J lost 0 bases, with 10 bases between them. The CDR3 region is CASTPQTNYAEQFF. The CDR3 bases that were read are TGTGCCAGCACCCCACAAACTAACTATGCT.

This clone was seen a few times. All gene names here are mouse names. The DNA read from the CDR3 is TGTGCCAGCAGGAGGGACAGGGGGCAGGGAGAA. It yields the protein CASRRDRGQGE. The CDR3, in full, reads CASRRDRGQGETLYF. The rearrangement joins TRBV19 to TRBJ2-3, with 12 bases fitting TRBD1. The CDR3 end falls 4 residues outside the read, so it is completed with the germline J gene. CDR3 length: 15 residues. Germline-derived CDR1 and CDR2 are FNHDT and SITEND (reference sequence).